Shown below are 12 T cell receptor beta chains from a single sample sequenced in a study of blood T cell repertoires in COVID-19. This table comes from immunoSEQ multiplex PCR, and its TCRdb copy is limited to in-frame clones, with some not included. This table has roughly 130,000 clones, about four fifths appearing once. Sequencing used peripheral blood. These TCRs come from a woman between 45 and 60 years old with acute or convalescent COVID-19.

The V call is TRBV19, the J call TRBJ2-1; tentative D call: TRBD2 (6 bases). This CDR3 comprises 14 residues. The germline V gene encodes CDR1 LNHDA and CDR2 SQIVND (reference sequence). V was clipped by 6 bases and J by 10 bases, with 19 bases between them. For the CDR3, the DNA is TGTGCCAGTAGCTTCGGGACTTCAGGAGGGGAGCAGTTCTTC. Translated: CASSFGTSGGEQFF.

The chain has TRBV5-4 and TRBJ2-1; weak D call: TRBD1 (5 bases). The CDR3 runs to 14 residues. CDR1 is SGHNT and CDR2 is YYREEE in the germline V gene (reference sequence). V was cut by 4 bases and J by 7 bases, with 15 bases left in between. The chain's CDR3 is CASSAVGVQNEQFF. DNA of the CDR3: TGTGCCAGCAGCGCGGTAGGGGTTCAAAATGAGCAGTTCTTC.

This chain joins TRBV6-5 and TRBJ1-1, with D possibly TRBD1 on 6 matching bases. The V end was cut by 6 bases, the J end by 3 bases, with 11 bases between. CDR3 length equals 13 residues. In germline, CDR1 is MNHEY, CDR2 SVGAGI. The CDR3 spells CASSQGFDTEAFF. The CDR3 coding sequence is TGTGCCAGCAGCCAGGGGTTTGACACTGAAGCTTTCTTT.

Here the CDR3 reads CASAVPRGNTGELFF. CDR3 coding DNA: TGTGCCAGCGCCGTACCCAGGGGAAACACCGGGGAGCTGTTTTTT. The gene calls are TRBV27 and TRBJ2-2, with D maybe TRBD1 (6 bases). The CDR3 runs 15 residues. V was clipped by 8 bases and J by 2 bases, with 15 bases between them. Germline V gene data show CDR1 as MNHEY and CDR2 as SMNVEV (reference sequence).

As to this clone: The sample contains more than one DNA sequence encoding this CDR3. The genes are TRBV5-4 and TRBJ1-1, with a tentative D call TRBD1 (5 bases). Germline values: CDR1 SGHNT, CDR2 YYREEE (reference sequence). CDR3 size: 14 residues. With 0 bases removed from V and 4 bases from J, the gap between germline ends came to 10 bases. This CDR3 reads CASSLEGQGTEAFF. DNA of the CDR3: TGTGCCAGCAGCTTGGAGGGGCAAGGCACTGAAGCTTTCTTT.

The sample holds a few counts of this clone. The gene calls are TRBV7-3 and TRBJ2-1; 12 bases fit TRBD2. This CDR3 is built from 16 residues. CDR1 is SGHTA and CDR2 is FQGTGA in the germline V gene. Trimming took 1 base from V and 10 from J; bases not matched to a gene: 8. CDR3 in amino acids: CASSLSSASGGEEQFF. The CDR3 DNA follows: TGTGCCAGCAGCTTAAGTTCTGCTAGCGGGGGGGAAGAGCAGTTCTTC.

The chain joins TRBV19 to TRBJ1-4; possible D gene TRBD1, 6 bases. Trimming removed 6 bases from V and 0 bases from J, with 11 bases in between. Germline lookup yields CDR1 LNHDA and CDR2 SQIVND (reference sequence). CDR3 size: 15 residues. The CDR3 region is CASRVQGSTNEKLFF. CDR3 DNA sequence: TGTGCCAGTAGGGTACAGGGATCAACTAATGAAAAACTGTTTTTT.

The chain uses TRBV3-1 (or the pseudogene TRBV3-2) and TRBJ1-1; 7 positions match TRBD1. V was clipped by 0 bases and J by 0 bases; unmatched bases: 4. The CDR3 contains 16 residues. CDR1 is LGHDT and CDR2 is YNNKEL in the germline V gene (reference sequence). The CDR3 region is CASSQDAGTVNTEAFF. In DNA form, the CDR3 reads TGTGCCAGCAGCCAAGACGCCGGGACAGTGAACACTGAAGCTTTCTTT.

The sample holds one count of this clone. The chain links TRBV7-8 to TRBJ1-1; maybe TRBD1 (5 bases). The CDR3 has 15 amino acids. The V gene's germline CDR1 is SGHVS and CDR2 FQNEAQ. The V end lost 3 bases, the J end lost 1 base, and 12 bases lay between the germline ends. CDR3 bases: TGTGCCAGCAGCTTCACCGCAGGGAAGAACACTGAAGCTTTCTTT. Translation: CASSFTAGKNTEAFF.

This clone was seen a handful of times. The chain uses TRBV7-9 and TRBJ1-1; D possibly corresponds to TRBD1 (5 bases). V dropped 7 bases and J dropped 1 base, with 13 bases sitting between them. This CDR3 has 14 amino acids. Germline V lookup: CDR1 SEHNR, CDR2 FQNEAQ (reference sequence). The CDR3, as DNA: TGTGCCAGCAAGCCGGGACTCGAGAACACTGAAGCTTTCTTT. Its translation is CASKPGLENTEAFF.

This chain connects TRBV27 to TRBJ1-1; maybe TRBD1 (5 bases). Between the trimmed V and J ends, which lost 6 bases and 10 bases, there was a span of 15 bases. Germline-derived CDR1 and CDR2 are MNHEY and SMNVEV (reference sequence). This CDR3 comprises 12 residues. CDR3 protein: CASSTEGRVAFF. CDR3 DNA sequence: TGTGCCAGCAGCACCGAGGGGAGGGTAGCTTTCTTT.

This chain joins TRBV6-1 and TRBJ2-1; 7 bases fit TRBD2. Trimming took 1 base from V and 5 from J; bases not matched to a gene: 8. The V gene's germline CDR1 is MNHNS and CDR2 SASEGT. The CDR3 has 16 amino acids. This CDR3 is CASSEDLGGGNNEQFF. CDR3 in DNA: TGTGCCAGCAGTGAAGATTTGGGGGGGGGAAACAATGAGCAGTTCTTC.